The 17 T cell receptor beta chains listed next were all sequenced from one sample in a study of T cells in Graves' hyperthyroidism and ophthalmopathy. Template material for amplifying TCR beta CDR3 regions consisted of RNA transcripts. The TCR CDR3 was amplified in a first-round RT-PCR using the HTBI primer set. One entry per CDR3 protein results from TCRdb running MiXCR on the multiplex PCR reads. The sample shows hundreds of thousands of distinct CDR3 sequences, 15% to 18% of them seen only once. Sequencing was done on a sample of blood. The source is a woman between 18 and 29 years old with Graves' hyperthyroidism.

In its sample, this clonotype was seen a few times. The chain joins TRBV6-5 to TRBJ2-1; TRBD2 might be the D (6 bases). The V end was cut by 2 bases, the J end by 9 bases, with 14 bases between. The CDR3 contains 14 residues. In germline, CDR1 is MNHEY, CDR2 SVGAGI. In DNA form, the CDR3 reads TGTGCCAGCAGTTACGACGGGGTGGGGGGTGAGCAGTTCTTC. Translating it yields CASSYDGVGGEQFF.

On this clonotype itself: It may be a read error: a sequence one base away is much more abundant. The chain links TRBV6-2 or TRBV6-3 to TRBJ1-1, with D hard to call. The CDR3 covers 11 residues. Trimming removed 4 bases at V and 10 bases at J, with 10 bases between. Germline V gene sequence: CDR1 MNHEY, CDR2 SVGEGT. CDR3 nucleotides: TGTGCCAGCAGTTTCGACTTGGGAGCTTTCTTT. Translating it yields CASSFDLGAFF.

In its sample, this clonotype was seen a few times. The genes are TRBV6-1 and TRBJ1-5, with 10 bases matching TRBD1. This CDR3 comprises 16 residues. V was pared by 6 bases and J by 0 bases, with 5 bases of the junction left unmatched. CDR1 is MNHNS, CDR2 SASEGT, per germline. CDR3 coding DNA: TGTGCCAGCAGGCGGGACAGGGGTTATAGCAATCAGCCCCAGCATTTT. Protein: CASRRDRGYSNQPQHF.

This clonotype was observed a handful of times. The J gene is TRBJ2-1, the V gene TRBV2, with 11 bases aligning to TRBD1. V gave up 5 bases and J gave up 7 bases; unmatched junction bases: 7. CDR1 SNHLY and CDR2 FYNNEI come from the germline V gene. The CDR3 runs 15 residues. The CDR3 DNA follows: TGTGCCAGCAGTATATACCGGGACAGGGGGAATGAGCAGTTCTTC. It specifies CASSIYRDRGNEQFF.

In this sample, this clonotype turned up many times. The chain carries TRBV20-1 and TRBJ2-2; D tentatively reads TRBD1 or TRBD2 (6 bases each). The V and J ends lost 5 bases and 5 bases respectively, with 18 bases between them. The CDR3 length is 15 residues. Germline V CDR1 and CDR2: DFQATT, SNEGSKA (reference sequence). Written as DNA, the CDR3 is TGCAGTGCTGCCCGGGCGGGAAGGGGGACCGGGGAGCTGTTTTTT. Protein sequence: CSAARAGRGTGELFF.

This clonotype occurred many times. The chain couples TRBV11-3 to TRBJ2-1; D call uncertain. This CDR3 region has 13 residues. Germline CDR1 is SGHNT and CDR2 is YENEEA. Trimming left V 5 bases short and J 8 bases short, with 13 bases between. The CDR3 coding sequence is TGTGCCAGCAGCCCTAGGGTCGCGGATGAGCAGTTCTTC. This sequence encodes CASSPRVADEQFF.

This clonotype was counted ten times or more. V gene TRBV12-3 or TRBV12-4 combines with J gene TRBJ2-7; 10 nucleotides align to TRBD2. V was pared by 4 bases and J by 5 bases, with 11 bases of the junction left unmatched. The CDR3 extends over 16 amino acids. Here the CDR3 reads CASSSLIAGGVDEQYF. For the CDR3, the DNA is TGTGCCAGCAGTTCCCTTATAGCGGGGGGCGTAGACGAGCAGTACTTC.

This clonotype has ten or more counts. The chain uses TRBV3-1 and TRBJ1-2, with TRBD1 as a possible D gene (5 bases). From germline, CDR1 is LGHDT and CDR2 YNNKEL (reference sequence). With 0 bases removed from V and 0 bases from J, the gap between germline ends came to 17 bases. This CDR3 spans 18 amino acids. CDR3 coding DNA: TGTGCCAGCAGCCAAGATCTAGGGGTCTCGTTAGCTAACTATGGCTACACCTTC. It translates to CASSQDLGVSLANYGYTF.

The V and J genes are TRBV29-1 and TRBJ2-7; 7 bases line up with TRBD1. Trimming cost V 5 bases and J 1 base; bases outside gene matches: 14. There are 16 residues in the CDR3. Germline V gene lookup returns CDR1 SQVTM and CDR2 ANQGSEA. CDR3 DNA sequence: TGCAGCGTTCTCCTTCCGAGGGGGCAAGAATCCTACGAGCAGTACTTC. The encoded protein is CSVLLPRGQESYEQYF.

In its sample, this clonotype was seen many times. The chain combines TRBV28 with TRBJ2-5, with TRBD1 matching 8 bases. CDR3 length: 15 amino acids. J gave up 4 bases and V 5 bases, and 9 bases lay outside the gene matches. Germline CDR1 is MDHEN and CDR2 is SYDVKM. The CDR3 protein is CASSRAGQDLETQYF. CDR3 DNA sequence: TGTGCCAGCAGTCGGGCGGGACAGGATTTAGAGACCCAGTACTTC.

The chain joins TRBV27 to TRBJ2-2; maybe TRBD1 (5 bases). Germline V gene sequence: CDR1 MNHEY, CDR2 SMNVEV (reference sequence). V gave up 0 bases and J gave up 4 bases, with 9 bases separating them. The CDR3 covers 15 residues. The CDR3 sequence is CASSLSQGPTGELFF. CDR3 coding DNA: TGTGCCAGCAGTTTATCTCAGGGTCCCACCGGGGAGCTGTTTTTT.

This clonotype was recorded many times. V and J are TRBV28 and TRBJ2-3, with D possibly matching TRBD2 (6 bases). Germline-derived CDR1 and CDR2 are MDHEN and SYDVKM. Trimming took 4 bases from V and 3 from J, leaving 11 bases between them. This CDR3 spans 14 amino acids. CDR3 residues: CASSSLTRTDTQYF. CDR3 DNA sequence: TGTGCCAGCAGTTCGTTGACTAGAACAGATACGCAGTATTTT.

V usage is TRBV5-1 and J usage is TRBJ2-2, with D unclear. The CDR3 sequence is 13 residues long. Germline loops: CDR1 SGHRS, CDR2 YFSETQ. Deletions cut 4 bases from V and 5 bases from J, with 9 bases between. The CDR3 reads CASSRTSTGELFF. In nucleotides, the CDR3 is TGCGCCAGCAGCCGGACCAGTACCGGGGAGCTGTTTTTT. Full variable domain (remainder filled in from reference TRBV5-1 and TRBJ2-2): KAGVTQTPRYLIKTRGQQVTLSCSPISGHRSVSWYQQTPGQGLQFLFEYFSETQRNKGNFPGRFSGRQFSNSRSEMNVSTLELGDSALYLCASSRTSTGELFFGEGSRLTVL.

This clonotype was counted many times. This chain links TRBV28 with TRBJ1-5; D remains unclear. Trimming took 7 bases from V and 4 from J, leaving 17 bases between them. CDR3 length: 15 residues. The V gene's germline CDR1 is MDHEN and CDR2 SYDVKM. CDR3 DNA: TGTGCCAGCACCAGAGTCGGACGGTATAATCAGCCCCAGCATTTT. It is translated as CASTRVGRYNQPQHF. Using reference TRBV28 and TRBJ1-5 for the parts outside the CDR3, the full variable domain is DVKVTQSSRYLVKRTGEKVFLECVQDMDHENMFWYRQDPGLGLRLIYFSYDVKMKEKGDIPEGYSVSREKKERFSLILESASTNQTSMYLCASTRVGRYNQPQHFGDGTRLSIL.

V usage is TRBV19 and J usage is TRBJ2-6; 7 bases are shared with TRBD1. V gave up 6 bases and J gave up 0 bases; unmatched junction bases: 11. CDR1 and CDR2 from the germline V gene are LNHDA and SQIVND (reference sequence). The CDR3 is 18 residues long. CDR3 in amino acids: CASRSRTGLVSGANVLTF. CDR3 DNA: TGTGCCAGTAGATCCCGGACAGGCCTGGTCTCTGGGGCCAACGTCCTGACTTTC.

The chain links TRBV6-2 or TRBV6-3 to TRBJ1-5; the match to TRBD1 covers 7 bases. CDR3 length: 17 amino acids. J lost 0 bases, V lost 1 base, and 6 bases had no gene match. Germline V lookup: CDR1 MNHEY, CDR2 SVGEGT. As DNA, the CDR3 is TGTGCCAGCAGTTACTTAGGGACAGAATATAGCAATCAGCCCCAGCATTTT. Translated, it gives CASSYLGTEYSNQPQHF.

The genes are TRBV13 and TRBJ1-4; D unresolved. Germline CDR1 is PRHDT and CDR2 is FYEKMQ (reference sequence). Trimming took off 5 bases at V and 12 bases at J, with 19 bases between the two ends. This CDR3 has 14 residues. The CDR3 is CASSPRASGSELFF. In DNA, the CDR3 is TGTGCCAGCAGCCCCCGCGCTAGCGGTTCGGAACTGTTTTTT.